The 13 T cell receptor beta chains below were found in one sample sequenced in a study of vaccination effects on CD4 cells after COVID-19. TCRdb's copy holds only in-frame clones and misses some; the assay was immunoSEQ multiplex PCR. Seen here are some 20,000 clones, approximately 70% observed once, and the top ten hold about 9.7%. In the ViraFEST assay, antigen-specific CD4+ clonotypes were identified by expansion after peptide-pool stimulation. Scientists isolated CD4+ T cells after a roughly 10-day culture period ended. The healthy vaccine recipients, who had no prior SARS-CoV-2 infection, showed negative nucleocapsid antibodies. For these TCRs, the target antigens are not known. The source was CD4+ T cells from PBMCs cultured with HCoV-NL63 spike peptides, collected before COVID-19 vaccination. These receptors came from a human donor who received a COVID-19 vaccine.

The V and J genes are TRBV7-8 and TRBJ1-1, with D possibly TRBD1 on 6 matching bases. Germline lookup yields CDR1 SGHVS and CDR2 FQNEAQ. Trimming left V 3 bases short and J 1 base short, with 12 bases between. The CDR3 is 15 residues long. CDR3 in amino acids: CASSLAGGGNTEAFF. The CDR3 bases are TGTGCCAGCAGCTTGGCCGGGGGCGGGAACACTGAAGCTTTCTTT.

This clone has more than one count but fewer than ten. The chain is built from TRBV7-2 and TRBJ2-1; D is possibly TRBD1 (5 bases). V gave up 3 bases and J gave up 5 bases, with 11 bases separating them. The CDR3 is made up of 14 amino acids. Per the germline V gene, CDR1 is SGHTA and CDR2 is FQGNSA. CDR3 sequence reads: CASSFLDRHNEQFF. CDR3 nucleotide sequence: TGTGCCAGCAGCTTCTTAGACAGACACAATGAGCAGTTCTTC.

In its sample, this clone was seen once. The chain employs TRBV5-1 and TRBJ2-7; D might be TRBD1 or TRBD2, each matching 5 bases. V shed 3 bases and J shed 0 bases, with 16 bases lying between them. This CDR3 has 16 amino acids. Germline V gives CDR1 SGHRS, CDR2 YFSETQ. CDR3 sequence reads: CASSSPPGTVSYEQYF. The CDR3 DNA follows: TGCGCCAGCAGCTCCCCCCCCGGGACGGTCTCCTACGAGCAGTACTTC.

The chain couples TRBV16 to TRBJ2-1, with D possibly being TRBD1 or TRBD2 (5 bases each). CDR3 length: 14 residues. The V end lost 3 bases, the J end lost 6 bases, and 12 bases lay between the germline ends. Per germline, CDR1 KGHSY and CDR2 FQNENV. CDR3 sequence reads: CASSQSRGGNEQFF. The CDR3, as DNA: TGTGCCAGCAGCCAGAGCCGTGGGGGCAATGAGCAGTTCTTC.

The CDR3 DNA reads TGTGCCAGCAGCCAAGTATCGGGAGGTCGCGACGAGCAGTACTTC. This codes for CASSQVSGGRDEQYF. The chain has TRBV3-1 (or the pseudogene TRBV3-2) and TRBJ2-7; TRBD2 matches 7 bases. V shed 1 base, J shed 5 bases, and the junction held 8 bases outside the gene matches. The CDR3 has 15 residues. Germline CDR1 LGHDT, CDR2 YNNKEL (reference sequence).

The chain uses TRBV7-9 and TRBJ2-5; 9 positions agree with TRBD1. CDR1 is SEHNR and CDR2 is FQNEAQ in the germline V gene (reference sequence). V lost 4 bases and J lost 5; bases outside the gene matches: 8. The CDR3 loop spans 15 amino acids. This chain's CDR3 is CASSWTGDGYETQYF. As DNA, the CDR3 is TGTGCCAGCAGCTGGACAGGGGATGGTTATGAGACCCAGTACTTC.

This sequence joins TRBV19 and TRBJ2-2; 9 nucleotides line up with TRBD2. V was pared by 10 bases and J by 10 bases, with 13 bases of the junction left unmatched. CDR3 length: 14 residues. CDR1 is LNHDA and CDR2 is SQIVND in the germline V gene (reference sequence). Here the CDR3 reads CATRASGEITELFF. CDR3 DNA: TGTGCCACCCGGGCTAGCGGGGAAATCACGGAGCTGTTTTTT.

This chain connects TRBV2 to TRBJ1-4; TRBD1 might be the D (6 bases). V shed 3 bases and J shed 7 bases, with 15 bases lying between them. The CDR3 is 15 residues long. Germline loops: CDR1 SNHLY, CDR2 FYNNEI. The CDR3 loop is CASSDLGTPLEKLFF. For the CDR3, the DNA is TGTGCCAGCAGTGATCTCGGGACACCCCTTGAAAAACTGTTTTTT.

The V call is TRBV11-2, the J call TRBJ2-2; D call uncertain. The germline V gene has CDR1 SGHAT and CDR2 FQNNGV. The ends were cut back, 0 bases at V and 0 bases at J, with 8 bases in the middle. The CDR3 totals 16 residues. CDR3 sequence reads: CASSLEVVANTGELFF. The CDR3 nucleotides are TGTGCCAGCAGCTTAGAGGTGGTAGCGAACACCGGGGAGCTGTTTTTT.

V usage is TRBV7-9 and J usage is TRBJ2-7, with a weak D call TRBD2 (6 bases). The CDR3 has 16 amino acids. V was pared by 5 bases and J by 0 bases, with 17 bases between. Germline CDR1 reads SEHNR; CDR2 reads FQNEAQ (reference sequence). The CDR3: CASSPKMAGTSYEQYF. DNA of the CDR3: TGTGCCAGCAGCCCCAAGATGGCGGGAACCTCCTACGAGCAGTACTTC.

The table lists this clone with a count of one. The CDR3 reads CASGSEGPYGYTF. The CDR3 DNA reads as TGTGCCAGCGGGTCGGAAGGGCCGTATGGCTACACCTTC. This sequence joins TRBV6-5 and TRBJ1-2; no reliable D call. The ends were cut back, 8 bases at V and 5 bases at J, with 15 bases in the middle. Germline CDR1 MNHEY, CDR2 SVGAGI. The CDR3 length is 13 residues.

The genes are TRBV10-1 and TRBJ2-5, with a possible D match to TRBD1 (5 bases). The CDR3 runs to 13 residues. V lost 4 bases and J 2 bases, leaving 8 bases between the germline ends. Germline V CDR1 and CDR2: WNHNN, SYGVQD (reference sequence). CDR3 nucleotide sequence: TGCGCCAGCAGTGCGGACACTCAAGAGACCCAGTACTTC. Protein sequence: CASSADTQETQYF.

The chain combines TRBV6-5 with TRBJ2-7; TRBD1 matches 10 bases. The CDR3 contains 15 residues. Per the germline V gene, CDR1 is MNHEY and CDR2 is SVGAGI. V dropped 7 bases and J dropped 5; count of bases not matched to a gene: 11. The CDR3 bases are TGTGCCAGCAATCAACCGGGACAGGGGAAAGACGAGCAGTACTTC. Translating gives CASNQPGQGKDEQYF.